This T cell receptor (beta chain) was found in a study of cytomegalovirus exposure and HLA in healthy donors. Whole-study context: Early on, a data release was issued that held about 85 million unique TCRs from HLA-typed donors.

Worth noting for this clone: The antigen is unknown.

Primers: 60 Vbeta forward and 13 Jbeta reverse. Sequencing used immunoSEQ multiplex PCR; TCRdb keeps in-frame clones, though not all of them. Altogether 90,000 to 100,000 clones are present, roughly 70% being singletons, with the ten largest covering 2% to 2.5%. The V gene lost 2 bases and the J gene lost 5 bases, with 10 bases spanning the gap. Per germline, CDR1 SGHRS and CDR2 YFSETQ. This CDR3 region has 13 residues. Overall study results and limits: When analyzed later, a missense DCLRE1C variant was found to be linked to TCR beta V- and J-gene trimming.

The chain has TRBV5-1 and TRBJ2-5; a possible D gene is TRBD2 (6 bases). The sequence was collected from a man in his forties or fifties in good health and CMV-seronegative. The sequencing sample was made of PBMCs. The CDR3 DNA follows: TGCGCCAGCAGCTTAGGAGGGACCGAGACCCAGTACTTC. Amino acids: CASSLGGTETQYF.